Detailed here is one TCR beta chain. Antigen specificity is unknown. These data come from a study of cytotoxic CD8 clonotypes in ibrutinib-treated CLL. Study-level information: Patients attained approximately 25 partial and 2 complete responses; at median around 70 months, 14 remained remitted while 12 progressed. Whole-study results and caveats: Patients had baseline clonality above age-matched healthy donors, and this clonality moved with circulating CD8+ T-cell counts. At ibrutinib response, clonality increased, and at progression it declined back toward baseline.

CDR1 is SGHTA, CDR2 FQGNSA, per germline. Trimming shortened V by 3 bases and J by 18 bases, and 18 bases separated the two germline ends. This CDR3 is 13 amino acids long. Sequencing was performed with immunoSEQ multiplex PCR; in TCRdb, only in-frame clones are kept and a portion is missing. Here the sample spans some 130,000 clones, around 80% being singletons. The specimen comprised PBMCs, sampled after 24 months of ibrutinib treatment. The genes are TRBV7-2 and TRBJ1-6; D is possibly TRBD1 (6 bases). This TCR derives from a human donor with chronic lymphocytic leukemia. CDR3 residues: CASSLDSPGKHHF. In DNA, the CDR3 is TGTGCCAGCAGCTTGGACAGCCCTGGAAAGCACCACTTT.